Shown below are 27 T cell receptor beta chains from a single sample sequenced in a study of blood T cell repertoires in COVID-19. TCRdb keeps only in-frame clones here, not all; method: immunoSEQ multiplex PCR. The repertoire holds 90,000 to 120,000 clones, with roughly 84% as singletons. The sequencing sample was made of peripheral blood. The receptors shown here come from a human donor in a cohort sampled during active COVID-19.

This chain links TRBV6-6 with TRBJ1-6; TRBD1 is a possible D gene (5 bases). CDR1 and CDR2 from the germline V gene are MNHNY and SVGAGI (reference sequence). The CDR3 is 13 amino acids. Trimming stripped 8 bases from V and 8 bases from J, with 13 bases between. As DNA, the CDR3 is TGTGCCAGCCGGTGGGGCACAGATTCACCCCTCCACTTT. Translating gives CASRWGTDSPLHF.

The J gene is TRBJ2-7, the V gene TRBV10-3, with 8 bases lining up with TRBD2. J gave up 1 base and V 10 bases, and 6 bases lay outside the gene matches. The CDR3 is made up of 13 amino acids. CDR1 ENHRY and CDR2 SYGVKD come from the germline V gene. CDR3 in DNA: TGTGCCACCTACGGGGGGGTTTCCTACGAGCAGTACTTC. Translating gives CATYGGVSYEQYF.

This chain links TRBV30 with TRBJ2-1; 7 bases align to TRBD1. The CDR3 has 16 amino acids. CDR1 and CDR2 (germline): GTSNPN, SVGIG (reference sequence). V shed 4 bases, J shed 3 bases, and the junction held 12 bases outside the gene matches. The CDR3 DNA follows: TGTGCCTGGAACCCCCCCCCGGGACAGATCTACAATGAGCAGTTCTTC. Protein sequence: CAWNPPPGQIYNEQFF.

CDR3 sequence (DNA): TGTGCCAGCAGTGAAGCCACAGCCCGAGCTAATGAAAAACTGTTTTTT. Its translation: CASSEATARANEKLFF. V usage is TRBV2 and J usage is TRBJ1-4; D unresolved. V lost 0 bases and J 3 bases, leaving 11 bases between the germline ends. In germline, CDR1 is SNHLY, CDR2 FYNNEI. The CDR3 has 16 residues. The variable domain in full, completed from reference TRBV2 and TRBJ1-4, reads EPEVTQTPSHQVTQMGQEVILRCVPISNHLYFYWYRQILGQKVEFLVSFYNNEISEKSEIFDDQFSVERPDGSNFTLKIRSTKLEDSAMYFCASSEATARANEKLFFGSGTQLSVL.

The V and J genes are TRBV24-1 and TRBJ1-5, with TRBD1 matching 8 bases. Germline CDR1 is KGHDR and CDR2 is SFDVKD. With 4 bases clipped from V and 4 bases from J, the junction kept 5 bases outside the gene matches. This CDR3 has 15 amino acids. The CDR3 DNA sequence: TGTGCCACCAGTGAATCCGGGACAGGAAATCAGCCCCAGCATTTT. Residues: CATSESGTGNQPQHF.

The rearrangement links TRBV28 to TRBJ1-1; D may be TRBD1 (6 bases). Germline CDR1 is MDHEN and CDR2 is SYDVKM. The CDR3 spans 13 residues. Trimming cost V 5 bases and J 5 bases, with 12 bases left between them. CDR3 amino acids: CASSTSGETEAFF. CDR3 DNA: TGTGCCAGCAGTACTTCAGGGGAGACTGAAGCTTTCTTT.

The table lists this clone with a count of one. CDR3 bases: TGCGCCAGCAGCCAAGGCCGGTTTATAAACGAGCAGTACTTC. Encoded protein: CASSQGRFINEQYF. This chain links TRBV4-3 with TRBJ2-7; D not resolved. The CDR3 is 14 amino acids. CDR1 and CDR2 (germline): LGHNA, YSLEER. V was trimmed by 1 base and J by 5 bases, leaving 12 bases between them.

Only a few counts were recorded for this clone. This chain joins TRBV30 and TRBJ1-2; 8 bases line up with TRBD1. The CDR3 extends over 13 amino acids. Germline trimming cut 8 bases from V and 2 bases from J; bases unmatched to any gene: 7. Germline V gives CDR1 GTSNPN, CDR2 SVGIG (reference sequence). The CDR3 DNA sequence: TGTGCCCGATTGGACAGGGTAAACTATGGCTACACCTTC. The encoded protein is CARLDRVNYGYTF.

The chain uses TRBV18 and TRBJ2-7; a weak D match, TRBD2 (5 bases). Germline loops: CDR1 KGHSH, CDR2 LQKENI. V was shortened by 4 bases and J by 2 bases, with 9 bases between the two germline ends. The CDR3 is 13 residues long. CDR3 region: CASSLGLPYEQYF. The CDR3 nucleotides read TGTGCCAGCTCACTCGGACTCCCCTACGAGCAGTACTTC.

The chain combines TRBV27 with TRBJ1-2; TRBD1 is a possible D gene (5 bases). Trimming stripped 3 bases from V and 4 bases from J, with 12 bases between. This CDR3 is built from 14 residues. Germline V gene lookup returns CDR1 MNHEY and CDR2 SMNVEV (reference sequence). In DNA form, the CDR3 reads TGTGCCAGCAGTTTTCTAAGGGGCGTCTATGGCTACACCTTC. Its protein is CASSFLRGVYGYTF.

This clone was seen a few times. This chain links TRBV29-1 with TRBJ2-1; D may be TRBD2 (5 bases). V was shortened by 6 bases and J by 4 bases, with 19 bases between the two germline ends. Germline CDR1 SQVTM, CDR2 ANQGSEA. The CDR3 extends over 15 amino acids. For the CDR3, the DNA is TGCAGCGTCCTCGACAACAGCGGCGCTTACAATGAGCAGTTCTTC. Protein sequence: CSVLDNSGAYNEQFF.

CDR3 in amino acids: CASTDNYNSPLHF. CDR3 sequence (DNA): TGCGCCAGCACAGATAACTATAATTCACCCCTCCACTTT. The chain carries TRBV10-2 and TRBJ1-6; no clear D. CDR3 length equals 13 residues. Germline CDR1 WSHSY, CDR2 SAAADI. Trimming cost V 7 bases and J 3 bases, with 7 bases left between them.

The chain combines TRBV27 with TRBJ1-2, with 7 nucleotides matching TRBD1. Germline V gene data show CDR1 as MNHEY and CDR2 as SMNVEV (reference sequence). The CDR3 is 14 residues long. V dropped 3 bases and J dropped 4; count of bases not matched to a gene: 5. As DNA, the CDR3 is TGTGCCAGCAGTTTGGCAGGGGGGACCTATGGCTACACCTTC. Translated, it gives CASSLAGGTYGYTF.

J is TRBJ2-5 and V is TRBV19, with 8 bases matching TRBD2. V lost 4 bases, J lost 1 base, and 11 bases stayed unmatched. Germline assignment: CDR1 LNHDA and CDR2 SQIVND (reference sequence). The CDR3 totals 17 residues. The CDR3 is CASSTPGGAALQETQYF. The CDR3 nucleotides are TGTGCCAGTAGTACCCCCGGGGGGGCTGCGCTCCAAGAGACCCAGTACTTC.

The chain combines TRBV7-2 with TRBJ1-3; no clear D. This CDR3 has 13 residues. Trimming cost V 7 bases and J 4 bases, with 11 bases left between them. Germline loops: CDR1 SGHTA, CDR2 FQGNSA. CDR3 residues: CASTETYGNTIYF. DNA of the CDR3: TGTGCCAGCACCGAGACATACGGAAACACCATATATTTT.

The chain links TRBV7-2 to TRBJ2-5; D is perhaps TRBD2 (5 bases). The CDR3 loop spans 12 amino acids. Trimming shortened V by 6 bases and J by 5 bases, and 10 bases separated the two germline ends. CDR1 SGHTA and CDR2 FQGNSA come from the germline V gene. CDR3 nucleotides: TGTGCCAGCAGACAGCGCGGGGAGACCCAGTACTTC. Translation gives CASRQRGETQYF.

The chain couples TRBV7-2 to TRBJ2-2; 7 positions agree with TRBD2. This CDR3 has 18 residues. V gave up 3 bases and J gave up 2 bases; unmatched junction bases: 12. Germline V lookup: CDR1 SGHTA, CDR2 FQGNSA. CDR3 DNA: TGTGCCAGCAGCTTCGCTAAGCGGGACTCCTTTAACACCGGGGAGCTGTTTTTT. Its protein is CASSFAKRDSFNTGELFF. The full variable domain, in which reference TRBV7-2 and TRBJ2-2 provide the parts outside the CDR3, is GAGVSQSPSNKVTEKGKDVELRCDPISGHTALYWYRQSLGQGLEFLIYFQGNSAPDKSGLPSDRFSAERTGGSVSTLTIQRTQQEDSAVYLCASSFAKRDSFNTGELFFGEGSRLTVL.

This sequence joins TRBV5-1 and TRBJ2-1; TRBD2 is a possible D gene (6 bases). The germline V gene encodes CDR1 SGHRS and CDR2 YFSETQ. The V end lost 0 bases, the J end lost 4 bases, and 11 bases lay between the germline ends. The CDR3 loop spans 15 amino acids. CDR3 in amino acids: CASSLARTTYNEQFF. The CDR3, as DNA: TGCGCCAGCAGCTTGGCCAGGACTACTTACAATGAGCAGTTCTTC.

The chain recombines TRBV19 with TRBJ1-1; the D is unclear. Germline CDR1 LNHDA, CDR2 SQIVND (reference sequence). The ends were cut back, 8 bases at V and 0 bases at J, with 13 bases in the middle. This CDR3 spans 14 amino acids. The CDR3 is CASAVEGLNTEAFF. The CDR3, as DNA: TGTGCCAGTGCTGTCGAGGGTTTGAACACTGAAGCTTTCTTT.

The chain is built from TRBV15 and TRBJ1-5; D is possibly TRBD1 (6 bases). The CDR3 is made up of 14 amino acids. The germline V gene encodes CDR1 LNHNV and CDR2 YYDKDF (reference sequence). Trimming shortened V by 3 bases and J by 4 bases, and 10 bases separated the two germline ends. CDR3 coding DNA: TGTGCCACCAGCAGCAGGGGCGGTAATCAGCCCCAGCATTTT. This sequence encodes CATSSRGGNQPQHF.

The chain combines TRBV28 with TRBJ1-2, with D uncertain. Per germline, CDR1 MDHEN and CDR2 SYDVKM. V was shortened by 6 bases and J by 5 bases, with 10 bases between the two germline ends. This CDR3 comprises 12 residues. The CDR3 loop reads CASSTLSYGYTF. As DNA, the CDR3 is TGTGCCAGCAGCACCCTTAGTTATGGCTACACCTTC.

The chain carries TRBV5-1 and TRBJ1-2; D is perhaps TRBD1 (6 bases). The CDR3 totals 16 residues. Germline V gives CDR1 SGHRS, CDR2 YFSETQ. Trimming shortened V by 4 bases and J by 5 bases, and 21 bases separated the two germline ends. This CDR3 reads CASSPLVGASDYGYTF. CDR3 sequence (DNA): TGCGCCAGCAGCCCTCTCGTGGGGGCCTCTGATTATGGCTACACCTTC.

V is TRBV27 and J is TRBJ1-6; D gene unclear. The V end lost 8 bases, the J end lost 14 bases, and 10 bases lay between the germline ends. Germline CDR1 MNHEY, CDR2 SMNVEV (reference sequence). This CDR3 comprises 10 residues. The CDR3 DNA follows: TGTGCCAGCCCCGAGGTGACCCTCCACTTT. Protein product: CASPEVTLHF.

This clone was detected once. The chain carries TRBV6-2 or TRBV6-3 and TRBJ1-1, with 9 bases lining up with TRBD1. CDR3 length: 16 residues. The V gene's germline CDR1 is MNHEY and CDR2 SVGEGT. Unmatched junction bases numbered 8, after V lost 2 bases and J lost 4 bases. The CDR3 spells CASSYATGGGITEAFF. The CDR3 DNA reads TGTGCCAGCAGTTACGCAACAGGGGGCGGAATCACTGAAGCTTTCTTT.

This chain connects TRBV3-1 (or the pseudogene TRBV3-2) to TRBJ2-7; possibly TRBD2 for D (5 bases). Germline V gene data show CDR1 as LGHDT and CDR2 as YNNKEL (reference sequence). CDR3 length equals 13 residues. V lost 1 base and J lost 6, with 10 bases in between. The CDR3 DNA sequence: TGTGCCAGCAGCCAAGGCGGAGCGGTCGAGCAGTACTTC. This gives the protein CASSQGGAVEQYF.

This clone has only one observation. The J gene is TRBJ2-7, the V gene TRBV7-8; the match to TRBD2 covers 12 bases. The CDR3 runs 17 residues. V trimming: 4 bases; J trimming: 0 bases; junction bases outside the gene matches: 7. Germline V gene data show CDR1 as SGHVS and CDR2 as FQNEAQ. CDR3 sequence reads: CASSSPETSGGSYEQYF. Written as DNA, the CDR3 is TGTGCCAGCAGCTCTCCAGAGACTAGCGGGGGCTCCTACGAGCAGTACTTC.

This chain links TRBV27 with TRBJ2-3; 12 bases align to TRBD2. The length of the CDR3 is 17 residues. The V and J ends lost 5 bases and 5 bases, in that order; junction bases with no gene match: 11. Per the germline V gene, CDR1 is MNHEY and CDR2 is SMNVEV (reference sequence). This chain's CDR3 is CASSVRLAGDGGDTQYF. CDR3 coding DNA: TGTGCCAGCAGTGTGAGACTAGCGGGGGATGGCGGAGATACGCAGTATTTT.